This TCR beta chain comes out of a study of blood T cell repertoires in COVID-19. About the study: From the United States, Italy and Spain came samples of acute and convalescent COVID-19. Sources were T cells, B-cell-depleted T cells, or PBMCs; the material itself was cDNA or gDNA.

In the study's own analysis: How many nucleated cells were present was estimated from reference gene primer amplification. The method was immunoSEQ multiplex PCR; TCRdb's version includes in-frame clones alone and lacks a portion of them. V and J calls and clone size are copied from that table; D and trimming were computed from the DNA. In the table there are more than 35,000 clones, roughly nine tenths of which are singletons. Germline values: CDR1 SEHNR, CDR2 FQNEAQ (reference sequence). Unmatched junction bases numbered 13, after V lost 7 bases and J lost 1 base. The CDR3 length is 17 residues. The V and J genes are TRBV7-9 and TRBJ1-2; TRBD1 matches 9 bases. The sequenced sample was peripheral blood. The TCR sequence derives from a woman in her thirties in a cohort sampled during active COVID-19. The CDR3 nucleotides read TGTGCCAGCAACTTTACAGGGGGCCTAGCAATTAACTATGGCTACACCTTC. It is translated as CASNFTGGLAINYGYTF.